These 31 T cell receptor beta chains were sequenced from one sample in a study of OX40 agonist ivuxolimab in advanced cancers. This table comes from immunoSEQ multiplex PCR, and its TCRdb copy is limited to in-frame clones, with some not included. The table has about 71,000 clones, around 94% seen once. Specimen: CD4+ or CD8+ T cells sorted from blood, collected in a trial of the OX40 agonist ivuxolimab. The source of these receptors is an adult with an advanced solid tumor such as melanoma, head and neck, liver or kidney cancer.

The rearrangement links TRBV4-1 to TRBJ1-4; D remains unclear. Trimming took 1 base from V and 0 from J, leaving 9 bases between them. The CDR3 extends over 16 amino acids. Germline V gene lookup returns CDR1 MGHRA and CDR2 YSYEKL. The CDR3 DNA sequence: TGCGCCAGCAGCCAAGTCCACGGTGCAACTAATGAAAAACTGTTTTTT. Protein product: CASSQVHGATNEKLFF.

The chain has TRBV4-3 and TRBJ2-4; 7 bases match TRBD2. Germline V CDR1 and CDR2: LGHNA, YSLEER. Germline trimming cut 0 bases from V and 1 base from J; bases unmatched to any gene: 6. The CDR3 consists of 17 residues. The CDR3 loop is CASSQDALGGAKNIQYF. CDR3 DNA: TGCGCCAGCAGCCAAGATGCCCTCGGGGGGGCCAAAAACATTCAGTACTTC.

The chain links TRBV28 to TRBJ2-7, with D unclear. There are 11 residues in the CDR3. The V end lost 0 bases, the J end lost 4 bases, and 1 base lay between the germline ends. CDR1 and CDR2 (germline): MDHEN, SYDVKM. CDR3 sequence (DNA): TGTGCCAGCAGTTTATGGTACGAGCAGTACTTC. Protein product: CASSLWYEQYF.

This rearrangement joins TRBV7-9 to TRBJ1-2; D is possibly TRBD1 (6 bases). Trimming took off 5 bases at V and 8 bases at J, with 12 bases between the two ends. From germline, CDR1 is SEHNR and CDR2 FQNEAQ (reference sequence). There are 12 residues in the CDR3. The CDR3 DNA is TGTGCCAGCAGCCACAGGGAGGTGGGCTACACCTTC. Translation: CASSHREVGYTF.

V gene TRBV4-3 combines with J gene TRBJ2-7; 7 nucleotides agree with TRBD1. The CDR3 is 16 amino acids. Germline V gene data show CDR1 as LGHNA and CDR2 as YSLEER. J was trimmed by 9 bases and V by 3 bases; bases with no gene match: 17. CDR3 sequence (DNA): TGCGCCAGCAGCCAGGGCTTCCGGGACAGCCCCGAGGGGCAGTACTTC. Protein product: CASSQGFRDSPEGQYF.

This clone was detected only once. At one end, the junction sequence differs from germline, possibly due to a read error. The chain combines TRBV27 with TRBJ2-5, with 11 bases fitting TRBD1. Germline V gene data show CDR1 as MNHEY and CDR2 as SMNVEV (reference sequence). The CDR3 has 17 amino acids. In nucleotides, the CDR3 is TGTGCCAGCAGTTTATCGGGGACAGGGGGGATCCAAGTGACCCAGTACTTC. Its translation: CASSLSGTGGIQVTQYF.

This chain connects TRBV6-5 to TRBJ1-2; the D is unclear. CDR3 size: 15 residues. Germline V gives CDR1 MNHEY, CDR2 SVGAGI. V gave up 0 bases and J gave up 8 bases, with 16 bases separating them. CDR3 nucleotides: TGTGCCAGCAGTTACTCGACCGAGGGCCCGGGAGGCTACACCTTC. Its protein is CASSYSTEGPGGYTF.

This clone was counted a few times. The chain has TRBV12-5 and TRBJ1-1, with no clear D. The length of the CDR3 is 12 residues. Trimming shortened V by 5 bases and J by 11 bases, and 15 bases separated the two germline ends. The germline CDR1 and CDR2 sequences are LGHNT and FRNRAP. The CDR3 region is CASGLTVVEAFF. In DNA form, the CDR3 reads TGTGCTAGTGGTCTAACGGTAGTGGAGGCTTTCTTT.

This chain links TRBV7-6 with TRBJ1-1, with 7 bases aligning to TRBD1. Germline V gene data show CDR1 as SGHVS and CDR2 as FNYEAQ. The V gene end was trimmed by 2 bases and the J gene end by 8 bases; junction bases not matched to a gene: 5. The CDR3 spans 13 residues. Written as DNA, the CDR3 is TGTGCCAGCAGCTTAACGGAGGGGGCCGAAGCTTTCTTT. It is translated as CASSLTEGAEAFF.

The V and J genes are TRBV16 and TRBJ1-6; D gene ambiguous. V lost 0 bases and J 0 bases, leaving 12 bases between the germline ends. Germline lookup yields CDR1 KGHSY and CDR2 FQNENV. The CDR3 runs to 18 residues. The CDR3 coding sequence is TGTGCCAGCAGCCAATCCCAGAGCCCGAGCTCCTATAATTCACCCCTCCACTTT. Encoded protein: CASSQSQSPSSYNSPLHF.

The rearrangement uses TRBV9 and TRBJ1-1; 9 positions agree with TRBD1. Losses at the gene ends were 4 bases for V and 5 bases for J; bases not matched to a gene: 9. CDR1 is SGDLS and CDR2 is YYNGEE in the germline V gene. This CDR3 region has 15 residues. The CDR3 DNA sequence: TGTGCCAGCAGCCTCCGAGGGGGGACAGGGACTGAAGCTTTCTTT. Encoded protein: CASSLRGGTGTEAFF.

This chain uses TRBV7-6 with TRBJ2-1, with a possible D match to TRBD2 (6 bases). Germline-derived CDR1 and CDR2 are SGHVS and FNYEAQ. V dropped 6 bases and J dropped 5 bases, with 17 bases sitting between them. This CDR3 contains 15 residues. The CDR3 is CASRPSSALNNEQFF. CDR3 nucleotide sequence: TGTGCCAGCAGACCTTCTAGCGCCCTAAACAATGAGCAGTTCTTC.

The V and J genes are TRBV7-3 and TRBJ2-1; D remains ambiguous. This CDR3 region has 13 residues. Germline V CDR1 and CDR2: SGHTA, FQGTGA. Trimming pared 2 bases from V and 3 bases from J, leaving 5 bases between. The chain's CDR3 is CASSLGLYNEQFF. Written as DNA, the CDR3 is TGTGCCAGCAGCTTAGGGCTCTACAATGAGCAGTTCTTC.

The gene calls are TRBV4-1 and TRBJ1-4; 9 bases line up with TRBD1. Germline V gene data show CDR1 as MGHRA and CDR2 as YSYEKL. The CDR3 is 14 amino acids. J was trimmed by 8 bases and V by 4 bases; bases with no gene match: 5. CDR3 in amino acids: CASSLRQGGEKLFF. The CDR3 DNA reads as TGCGCCAGCAGCCTCCGACAGGGGGGGGAAAAACTGTTTTTT.

This clone was recorded once. The chain employs TRBV27 and TRBJ2-7; 9 bases map to TRBD2. Losses at the gene ends were 6 bases for V and 0 bases for J; bases not matched to a gene: 9. This CDR3 region has 16 residues. CDR1 is MNHEY, CDR2 SMNVEV, per germline (reference sequence). As DNA, the CDR3 is TGTGCCAGCAGCTTTACTAGCGGGCCTTACTCCTACGAGCAGTACTTC. It encodes CASSFTSGPYSYEQYF.

The chain links TRBV5-4 to TRBJ2-1; D possibly uses TRBD1 or TRBD2 (5 bases each). Germline CDR1 is SGHNT and CDR2 is YYREEE (reference sequence). This CDR3 comprises 14 residues. The V gene lost 5 bases and the J gene lost 3 bases, with 12 bases spanning the gap. In DNA, the CDR3 is TGTGCCAGCAGGGGGACGGGGCACTACAATGAGCAGTTCTTC. Protein product: CASRGTGHYNEQFF.

The J gene is TRBJ2-1, the V gene TRBV5-6; 12 bases are shared with TRBD2. This CDR3 has 19 amino acids. V lost 4 bases and J lost 4; bases outside the gene matches: 15. Germline CDR1 is SGHDT and CDR2 is YYEEEE. The DNA of the CDR3 is TGTGCCAGCAGCCAATGGGGGCTAGCGGGAGGGGTTTTTTACAATGAGCAGTTCTTC. It specifies CASSQWGLAGGVFYNEQFF.

The rearrangement uses TRBV4-1 and TRBJ2-1; the D gene is possibly TRBD2 (5 bases). This CDR3 is 15 amino acids long. Trimming shortened V by 0 bases and J by 9 bases, and 15 bases separated the two germline ends. Germline CDR1 is MGHRA and CDR2 is YSYEKL. CDR3 bases: TGCGCCAGCAGCCAAGACACTCTAGCTCGTTCTGAGCAGTTCTTC. Translated: CASSQDTLARSEQFF.

This clone was counted a single time. The chain joins TRBV9 to TRBJ2-7; perhaps TRBD1 as D (5 bases). The CDR3 has 15 amino acids. Germline-derived CDR1 and CDR2 are SGDLS and YYNGEE. The V and J ends lost 4 bases and 4 bases respectively, with 18 bases between them. This CDR3 reads CASSPQLDTEYEQYF. The DNA for the CDR3 is TGTGCCAGCAGCCCCCAGCTGGACACTGAGTACGAGCAGTACTTC.

J is TRBJ2-7 and V is TRBV27; TRBD2 aligns across 10 bases. This CDR3 comprises 18 residues. J lost 1 base, V lost 0 bases, and 9 bases had no gene match. CDR1 and CDR2 (germline): MNHEY, SMNVEV (reference sequence). The CDR3 is CASSLSGGSGGSSYEQYF. The CDR3 nucleotides are TGTGCCAGCAGTTTATCAGGGGGTAGCGGGGGGTCGTCCTACGAGCAGTACTTC.

The gene calls are TRBV27 and TRBJ2-2; TRBD1 agrees at 8 bases. This CDR3 spans 15 amino acids. Germline V gene sequence: CDR1 MNHEY, CDR2 SMNVEV (reference sequence). The V segment lost 5 bases and the J segment 4 bases; nucleotides outside the gene matches: 6. As DNA, the CDR3 is TGTGCCAGCAGTCGACAGGGGACGCCCACCGGGGAGCTGTTTTTT. It translates to CASSRQGTPTGELFF.

The chain joins TRBV15 to TRBJ2-7, with D possibly matching TRBD2 (6 bases). With 6 bases removed from V and 4 bases from J, the gap between germline ends came to 13 bases. Germline CDR1 and CDR2: LNHNV and YYDKDF (reference sequence). The CDR3 totals 13 residues. DNA for the CDR3: TGTGCCACCAGTACCCGCCGGGGGTACGAGCAGTACTTC. Its translation: CATSTRRGYEQYF.

The rearrangement uses TRBV2 and TRBJ2-5, with TRBD2 matching 10 bases. From germline, CDR1 is SNHLY and CDR2 FYNNEI. The CDR3 has 16 amino acids. V dropped 6 bases and J dropped 1; count of bases not matched to a gene: 8. CDR3 bases: TGTGCCAGCAGCGTCCCGAGCGGGGGGGTCCAAGAGACCCAGTACTTC. It codes for CASSVPSGGVQETQYF. The entire variable domain, with the rest obtained from reference TRBV2 and TRBJ2-5, is as follows: EPEVTQTPSHQVTQMGQEVILRCVPISNHLYFYWYRQILGQKVEFLVSFYNNEISEKSEIFDDQFSVERPDGSNFTLKIRSTKLEDSAMYFCASSVPSGGVQETQYFGPGTRLLVL.

This sequence joins TRBV4-3 and TRBJ2-7; D call uncertain. The CDR3 totals 14 residues. V lost 1 base and J lost 6, with 13 bases in between. CDR1 and CDR2 (germline): LGHNA, YSLEER. In DNA, the CDR3 is TGCGCCAGCAGCCAAGCTCCCGATTTAGGCGAGCAGTACTTC. This sequence encodes CASSQAPDLGEQYF.

The rearrangement uses TRBV6-5 and TRBJ1-1, with D maybe TRBD1 (6 bases). The length of the CDR3 is 11 residues. Germline CDR1 is MNHEY and CDR2 is SVGAGI. V was trimmed by 11 bases and J by 7 bases, leaving 14 bases between them. The CDR3 sequence: CAPGGEVEAFF. The CDR3, as DNA: TGTGCCCCGGGGGGCGAAGTTGAAGCTTTCTTT.

This chain uses TRBV6-1 with TRBJ2-7; 8 bases fit TRBD1. CDR3 length: 14 residues. The germline V gene encodes CDR1 MNHNS and CDR2 SASEGT. J gave up 2 bases and V 4 bases, and 4 bases lay outside the gene matches. The CDR3 here is CASSGTGIAYEQYF. The CDR3, as DNA: TGTGCCAGCAGTGGGACAGGGATCGCCTACGAGCAGTACTTC.

V and J are TRBV7-2 and TRBJ2-5, with no clear D. Germline V gene lookup returns CDR1 SGHTA and CDR2 FQGNSA. The CDR3 loop spans 14 amino acids. Deletions cut 7 bases from V and 4 bases from J, with 16 bases between. The CDR3 region has the DNA TGTGCCAGCAACGAGATAGGAGTAGCAGAGACCCAGTACTTC. Translation: CASNEIGVAETQYF.

The genes are TRBV5-8 and TRBJ1-2, with TRBD1 matching 9 bases. The CDR3 length is 15 residues. Germline CDR1 SGHTS, CDR2 YDEGEE. Germline trimming cut 4 bases from V and 8 bases from J; bases unmatched to any gene: 12. The CDR3: CASSASGTGTKGYTF. The CDR3 bases are TGTGCCAGCAGCGCATCGGGGACAGGGACTAAGGGCTACACCTTC.

This chain connects TRBV30 to TRBJ1-2; D is perhaps TRBD1 (5 bases). The V gene's germline CDR1 is GTSNPN and CDR2 SVGIG (reference sequence). CDR3 length equals 13 residues. Trimming shortened V by 8 bases and J by 3 bases, and 16 bases separated the two germline ends. CDR3 loop: CAGLLGGDYGYTF. The CDR3 DNA reads TGTGCCGGGCTTTTGGGGGGAGACTATGGCTACACCTTC.

V is TRBV11-1 and J is TRBJ2-1; perhaps D is TRBD1 or TRBD2 (5 bases each). Germline values: CDR1 SGHAT, CDR2 FQDESV (reference sequence). The CDR3 is 17 residues long. V gave up 4 bases and J gave up 0 bases, with 16 bases separating them. CDR3: CASSSGTLWSSYNEQFF. Here the CDR3 DNA reads TGTGCCAGCAGCTCCGGGACCCTCTGGAGCTCCTACAATGAGCAGTTCTTC. Full variable domain (remainder filled in from reference TRBV11-1 and TRBJ2-1): EAEVAQSPRYKITEKSQAVAFWCDPISGHATLYWYRQILGQGPELLVQFQDESVVDDSQLPKDRFSAERLKGVDSTLKIQPAELGDSAMYLCASSSGTLWSSYNEQFFGPGTRLTVL.

CDR3 residues: CASSEVEFWETQYF. In DNA, the CDR3 is TGTGCCAGCAGTGAAGTCGAGTTTTGGGAGACCCAGTACTTC. The V gene is TRBV6-1, the J gene TRBJ2-5, with no clear D. This CDR3 has 14 amino acids. Deletions cut 1 base from V and 5 bases from J, with 11 bases between. The germline CDR1 and CDR2 sequences are MNHNS and SASEGT.